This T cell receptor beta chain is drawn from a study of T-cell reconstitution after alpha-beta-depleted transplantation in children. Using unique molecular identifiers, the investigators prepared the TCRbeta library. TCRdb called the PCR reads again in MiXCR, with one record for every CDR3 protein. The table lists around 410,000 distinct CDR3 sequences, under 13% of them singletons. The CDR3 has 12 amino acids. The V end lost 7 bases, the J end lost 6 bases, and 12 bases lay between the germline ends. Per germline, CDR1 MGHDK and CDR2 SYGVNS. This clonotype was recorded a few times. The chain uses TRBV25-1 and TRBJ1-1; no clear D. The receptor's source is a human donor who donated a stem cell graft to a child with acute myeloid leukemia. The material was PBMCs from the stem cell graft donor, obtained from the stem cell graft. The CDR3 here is CASISDSAEAFF. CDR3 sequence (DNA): TGTGCCAGCATCTCAGACTCGGCTGAAGCTTTCTTT.